The clone carrying this T cell receptor (beta chain) came up many times. As yet, its antigen is unknown. These data are taken from a study of T-cell reconstitution after alpha-beta-depleted transplantation in children. Findings and caveats of the study: T cells produced anew were the main source of T-cell counts and diversity one year after transplant. Surviving recipient T cells and thymic progenitors produced the high day-60 TCRbeta diversity seen in some patients. Several hundred expanded graft clones reportedly were the source of alpha-beta T cells about two months after transplant.

The library targeted TCRbeta and was prepared with unique molecular identifiers. TCRdb redid the calling of the PCR reads with MiXCR, one entry per CDR3 protein. The sample lists 490,000 or so distinct CDR3 sequences; 10% were seen once. Germline V CDR1 and CDR2: WNHNN, SYGVQD (reference sequence). The length of the CDR3 is 12 residues. The germline V and J ends were trimmed by 0 bases and 10 bases, with 10 bases remaining between them. V is TRBV10-1 and J is TRBJ2-7; D may match TRBD1 or TRBD2 (5 bases each). Here the sequenced sample was PBMCs, taken before TCRalphabeta/CD19-depleted stem cell transplant. This TCR derives from a child aged 2-15 years with inherited bone marrow failure, due to receive a stem cell transplant. CDR3 sequence: CASSESGVPQYF. Here the CDR3 DNA reads TGCGCCAGCAGTGAGTCGGGGGTACCCCAGTACTTC.